This T cell receptor beta chain originates from a study of control samples from healthy donors and cancer patients. This CDR3 has 12 amino acids. The V end lost 3 bases, the J end lost 2 bases, and 3 bases lay between the germline ends. Germline CDR1 SGHTA, CDR2 FQGNSA. This table comes from immunoSEQ multiplex PCR, and its TCRdb copy is limited to in-frame clones, with some not included. The sample records roughly 120,000 clones, approximately 94% being singletons. The rearrangement links TRBV7-2 to TRBJ2-3, with D hard to call. Material: blood. The TCR comes from a man aged 25 to 45 in good health. CDR3 coding DNA: TGTGCCAGCAGCTTCTTCACAGATACGCAGTATTTT. Translating gives CASSFFTDTQYF.